The present T cell receptor beta chain was sequenced within a study of PD-L1 blockade in urothelial cancer. Study context: Patients took up atezolizumab at some point between 2014 and 2015 at 1,200 mg intravenously every 3 weeks.

Germline V gene lookup returns CDR1 SGHNT and CDR2 YENEEA. The CDR3 runs 14 residues. V was cut by 4 bases and J by 1 base, with 7 bases left in between. Using immunoSEQ multiplex PCR, the repertoire was profiled, and TCRdb retains in-frame clones only, with some absent. Seen here are 40,000 to 60,000 clones, approximately 79% observed once, and the top ten hold around 3.2%. Time point of the sample: pretreatment peripheral blood. Patients suffered from locally advanced or metastatic urothelial carcinoma. This sequence originates from a man in his 70s with urothelial cancer. The chain combines TRBV11-3 with TRBJ2-2, with D possibly matching TRBD1 (6 bases). This material consisted of PBMCs, taken around atezolizumab (anti-PD-L1) treatment. Here the CDR3 reads CASSSGQNTGELFF. For the CDR3, the DNA is TGTGCCAGCAGCTCGGGACAGAACACCGGGGAGCTGTTTTTT. Looking up the rest from reference TRBV11-3 and TRBJ2-2 gives the full variable domain: EAGVVQSPRYKIIEKKQPVAFWCNPISGHNTLYWYLQNLGQGPELLIRYENEEAVDDSQLPKDRFSAERLKGVDSTLKIQPAELGDSAVYLCASSSGQNTGELFFGEGSRLTVL.